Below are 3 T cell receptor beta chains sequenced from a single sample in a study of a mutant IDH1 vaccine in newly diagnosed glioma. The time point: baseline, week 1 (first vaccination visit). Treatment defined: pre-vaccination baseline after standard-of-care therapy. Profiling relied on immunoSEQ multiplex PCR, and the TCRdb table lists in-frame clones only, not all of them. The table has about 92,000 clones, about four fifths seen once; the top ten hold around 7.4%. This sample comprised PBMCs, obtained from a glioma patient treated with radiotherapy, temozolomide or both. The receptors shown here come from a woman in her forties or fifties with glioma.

The CDR3 loop reads CASSTRGKGTEAFF. In DNA, the CDR3 is TGTGCCAGCAGTACTAGGGGCAAGGGCACTGAAGCTTTCTTT. The V and J genes are TRBV11-3 and TRBJ1-1, with D possibly matching TRBD1 (5 bases). V shed 6 bases and J shed 4 bases, with 15 bases lying between them. The V gene's germline CDR1 is SGHNT and CDR2 YENEEA. The CDR3 loop spans 14 amino acids.

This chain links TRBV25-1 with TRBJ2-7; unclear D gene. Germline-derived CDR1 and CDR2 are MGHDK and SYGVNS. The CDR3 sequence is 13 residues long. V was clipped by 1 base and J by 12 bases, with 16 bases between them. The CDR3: CASSEFTDGVWYF. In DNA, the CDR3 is TGTGCCAGCAGTGAATTCACTGACGGTGTCTGGTACTTC.

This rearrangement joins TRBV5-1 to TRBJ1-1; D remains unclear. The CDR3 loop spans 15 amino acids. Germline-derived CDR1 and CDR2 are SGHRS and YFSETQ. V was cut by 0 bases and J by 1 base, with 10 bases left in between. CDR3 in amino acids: CASSLGPNWNTEAFF. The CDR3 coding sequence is TGCGCCAGCAGCTTGGGGCCGAATTGGAACACTGAAGCTTTCTTT.